The 5 T cell receptor beta chains below come from one sample, sequenced in a study of shared clonotypes between healthy human individuals. Sequenced by immunoSEQ multiplex PCR; TCRdb stores in-frame clones only, minus some. In the table there are 2 million to 2.5 million clones, over 85% of which are singletons. Sequenced material: naive CD4+ T cells from PBMCs. Indicated subset: CD45RA+ positively selected. Receptors originate from a man in his late teens or twenties in good health. Some clones in this sample may be carry-over from other donors' samples.

The sample holds a few counts of this clone. The chain recombines TRBV28 with TRBJ1-2; 8 bases align to TRBD1. The V segment lost 10 bases and the J segment 3 bases; nucleotides outside the gene matches: 7. Germline CDR1 and CDR2: MDHEN and SYDVKM. This CDR3 spans 13 amino acids. CDR3 DNA: TGTGCCACCACTCAGGGGGCAGACTATGGCTACACCTTC. Translating it yields CATTQGADYGYTF.

As regards this clone: The same CDR3 arises from other DNA sequences in this sample as well. V is TRBV28 and J is TRBJ1-2; 10 positions match TRBD1. CDR3 length: 15 residues. V was pared by 5 bases and J by 4 bases, with 7 bases of the junction left unmatched. Germline V CDR1 and CDR2: MDHEN, SYDVKM. The CDR3 sequence: CASSSPGTGVYGYTF. CDR3 sequence (DNA): TGTGCCAGCAGTAGCCCCGGGACAGGGGTCTATGGCTACACCTTC.

To note about this clone: Other DNA sequences in the sample encode the same CDR3. This rearrangement joins TRBV7-2 to TRBJ2-3; TRBD1 matches at 8 bases. CDR1 and CDR2 from the germline V gene are SGHTA and FQGNSA. The CDR3 length is 14 residues. V was pared by 5 bases and J by 2 bases, with 3 bases of the junction left unmatched. The CDR3 DNA follows: TGTGCCAGCAGCCTGGACAGGGCCACAGATACGCAGTATTTT. Amino acids: CASSLDRATDTQYF.

This chain links TRBV11-2 with TRBJ1-1; TRBD1 aligns across 7 bases. This CDR3 has 15 amino acids. The germline V gene has CDR1 SGHAT and CDR2 FQNNGV. The junction had 12 bases not matched to a gene; V was cut back by 7 bases and J by 4 bases. CDR3 amino acids: CASITSQGQGTEAFF. The CDR3 region has the DNA TGTGCCAGCATCACATCACAGGGGCAGGGCACTGAAGCTTTCTTT. The full variable domain, with the rest looked up from reference TRBV11-2 and TRBJ1-1, is EAGVAQSPRYKIIEKRQSVAFWCNPISGHATLYWYQQILGQGPKLLIQFQNNGVVDDSQLPKDRFSAERLKGVDSTLKIQPAKLEDSAVYLCASITSQGQGTEAFFGQGTRLTVV.

The J gene is TRBJ1-5, the V gene TRBV27, with D uncertain. CDR3 length equals 13 residues. V dropped 5 bases and J dropped 5 bases, with 10 bases sitting between them. Germline V gene lookup returns CDR1 MNHEY and CDR2 SMNVEV (reference sequence). CDR3 sequence: CASSNDRYQPQHF. CDR3 DNA: TGTGCCAGCAGTAATGACCGCTATCAGCCCCAGCATTTT.